A selection of T cell receptor beta chains follows, all from one sample in a study of T cell responses to AZD1222 COVID-19 vaccine. The repertoire was sequenced with immunoSEQ multiplex PCR; TCRdb's copy has only in-frame clones and lacks some. The sample yields roughly 180,000 clones, 80% to 95% seen once. The sequences come from peripheral blood, collected 28 days after the second AZD1222 dose. The source of these receptors is an adult who received the AZD1222 COVID-19 vaccine. Both conserved end residues are part of each CDR3. The D gene is left open where the match is weak. Not every row has a clone size; where given, it reads once, few, many or a size class.

v_gene: TRBV12-5; abundance: -; j_gene: TRBJ2-1; d_gene: -; CDR3aa: CASLGGDNEQFF; CDR3nt: TGTGCCAGCCTCGGTGGGGACAATGAGCAGTTCTTC
v_gene: TRBV10-3; abundance: -; j_gene: TRBJ2-7; d_gene: TRBD2; CDR3aa: CAISEGSGGMIHQQYF; CDR3nt: TGTGCCATCAGTGAGGGTAGCGGGGGGATGATACATCAGCAGTACTTC
v_gene: TRBV9; abundance: -; j_gene: TRBJ1-1; d_gene: TRBD1; CDR3aa: CASSVASSGGGGAMDTEAFF; CDR3nt: TGTGCCAGCAGCGTAGCTTCGTCCGGAGGAGGGGGCGCGATGGACACTGAAGCTTTCTTT
v_gene: TRBV30; abundance: -; j_gene: TRBJ2-5; d_gene: -; CDR3aa: CAWSGQSQETQYF; CDR3nt: TGTGCCTGGAGTGGGCAAAGTCAAGAGACCCAGTACTTC
v_gene: TRBV12-2; abundance: -; j_gene: TRBJ1-6; d_gene: -; CDR3aa: CASRSGTGLDSPLHF; CDR3nt: TGTGCAAGTCGCTCAGGGACAGGGTTGGATTCACCCCTCCACTTT
v_gene: TRBV29-1; abundance: -; j_gene: TRBJ2-3; d_gene: TRBD1; CDR3aa: CSVDPRDRGRVDTQYF; CDR3nt: TGCAGCGTGGACCCCCGGGACAGGGGGCGAGTAGATACGCAGTATTTT
v_gene: TRBV30; abundance: -; j_gene: TRBJ1-1; d_gene: -; CDR3aa: CAWSVQMGNTEAFF; CDR3nt: TGTGCCTGGAGTGTACAGATGGGGAACACTGAAGCTTTCTTT
v_gene: TRBV9; abundance: -; j_gene: TRBJ2-4; d_gene: -; CDR3aa: CASSSGLAKNIQYF; CDR3nt: TGTGCCAGCAGCTCCGGGTTAGCCAAAAACATTCAGTACTTC
v_gene: TRBV5-5; abundance: once; j_gene: TRBJ2-7; d_gene: -; CDR3aa: CASSYPPKNF; CDR3nt: TGTGCCAGCAGCTACCCCCCAAAGAACTTC
v_gene: TRBV30; abundance: -; j_gene: TRBJ2-3; d_gene: TRBD1; CDR3aa: CACDRDMVDTQYF; CDR3nt: TGTGCCTGCGACAGGGATATGGTTGATACGCAGTATTTT
v_gene: TRBV28; abundance: -; j_gene: TRBJ2-5; d_gene: -; CDR3aa: CASYKSGGAKAQYF; CDR3nt: TGTGCCAGCTATAAATCAGGAGGGGCAAAGGCCCAGTACTTC
v_gene: TRBV27; abundance: -; j_gene: TRBJ1-1; d_gene: -; CDR3aa: CASSLSWSGTEAFF; CDR3nt: TGTGCCAGCAGTTTATCGTGGAGCGGCACTGAAGCTTTCTTT
v_gene: TRBV30; abundance: once; j_gene: TRBJ1-5; d_gene: -; CDR3aa: CACRAPLGFGGQPQHF; CDR3nt: TGTGCCTGCAGGGCCCCGTTGGGGTTCGGGGGTCAGCCCCAGCATTTT
v_gene: TRBV7-3; abundance: -; j_gene: TRBJ2-1; d_gene: TRBD1; CDR3aa: CASSRTGTGIYNEQFF; CDR3nt: TGTGCCAGCAGCCGAACCGGGACAGGGATTTACAATGAGCAGTTCTTC
v_gene: TRBV7-3; abundance: -; j_gene: TRBJ2-2; d_gene: -; CDR3aa: CASSLRPVSNTGELFF; CDR3nt: TGTGCCAGCAGCTTACGCCCAGTCTCGAACACCGGGGAGCTGTTTTTT
v_gene: TRBV19; abundance: -; j_gene: TRBJ2-3; d_gene: -; CDR3aa: CASRMRDLSTDTQYF; CDR3nt: TGTGCCAGTAGGATGCGGGACCTTAGCACAGATACGCAGTATTTT
v_gene: TRBV19; abundance: -; j_gene: TRBJ2-7; d_gene: -; CDR3aa: CASSRAPGYSEQYF; CDR3nt: TGTGCCAGTAGCCGGGCCCCAGGGTACTCCGAGCAGTACTTC
v_gene: TRBV5-6; abundance: medium-sized; j_gene: TRBJ2-7; d_gene: TRBD1; CDR3aa: CASSSYGTGGTFHEQYF; CDR3nt: TGTGCCAGCAGCTCCTACGGGACAGGGGGGACCTTCCACGAGCAGTACTTC
v_gene: TRBV10-3; abundance: -; j_gene: TRBJ1-1; d_gene: TRBD1; CDR3aa: CAISAGGFTEAFF; CDR3nt: TGTGCCATCAGTGCAGGGGGCTTCACTGAAGCTTTCTTT
v_gene: TRBV4-3; abundance: -; j_gene: TRBJ2-7; d_gene: -; CDR3aa: CASSQDRFGPTSYEQYF; CDR3nt: TGCGCCAGCAGCCAAGATCGTTTTGGACCCACCTCCTACGAGCAGTACTTC
v_gene: TRBV27; abundance: -; j_gene: TRBJ1-2; d_gene: -; CDR3aa: CASSLYFNAGVRDYGYTF; CDR3nt: TGTGCCAGCAGTTTGTACTTCAACGCAGGGGTTCGGGACTATGGCTACACCTTC
v_gene: TRBV7-8; abundance: -; j_gene: TRBJ1-2; d_gene: TRBD1; CDR3aa: CASSLGRDRGYGYTF; CDR3nt: TGTGCCAGCAGCTTAGGCCGGGACAGGGGCTATGGCTACACCTTC
v_gene: TRBV5-5; abundance: -; j_gene: TRBJ2-7; d_gene: -; CDR3aa: CASSLTANAYEQYF; CDR3nt: TGTGCCAGCAGCTTGACAGCTAACGCCTACGAGCAGTACTTC
v_gene: TRBV29-1; abundance: -; j_gene: TRBJ1-2; d_gene: -; CDR3aa: CSVDRGPSIGYGYTF; CDR3nt: TGCAGCGTAGACAGAGGGCCCTCCATTGGCTATGGCTACACCTTC
v_gene: TRBV9; abundance: -; j_gene: TRBJ1-5; d_gene: -; CDR3aa: CASSSHGTADQPQHF; CDR3nt: TGTGCCAGCAGCTCGCACGGGACGGCAGATCAGCCCCAGCATTTT
v_gene: TRBV5-8; abundance: -; j_gene: TRBJ2-2; d_gene: -; CDR3aa: CASSLELGGTGELFF; CDR3nt: TGTGCCAGCAGCTTAGAACTCGGTGGCACCGGGGAGCTGTTTTTT